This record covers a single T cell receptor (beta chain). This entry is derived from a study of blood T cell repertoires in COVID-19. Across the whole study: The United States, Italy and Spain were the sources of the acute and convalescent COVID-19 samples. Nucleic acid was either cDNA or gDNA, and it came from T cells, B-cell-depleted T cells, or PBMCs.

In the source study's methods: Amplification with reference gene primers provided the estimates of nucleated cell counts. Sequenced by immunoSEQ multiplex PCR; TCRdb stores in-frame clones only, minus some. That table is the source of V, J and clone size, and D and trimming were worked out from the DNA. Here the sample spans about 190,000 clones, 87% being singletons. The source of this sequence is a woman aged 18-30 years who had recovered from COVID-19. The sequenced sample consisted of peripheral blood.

The CDR3 sequence: CASSESGNIQYF. The CDR3 nucleotides are TGTGCCAGCAGTGAGTCGGGTAACATTCAGTACTTC. The rearrangement uses TRBV25-1 and TRBJ2-4, with D hard to call. Trimming left V 3 bases short and J 7 bases short, with 7 bases between. Germline V CDR1 and CDR2: MGHDK, SYGVNS. This CDR3 is built from 12 residues.